In its sample, the clone carrying this TCR beta chain was seen a few times. Its antigen remains unidentified. It was 5'RACE with constant-segment primers that produced the TCR alpha and TCR beta cDNA libraries, which carried sample barcodes and UMIs. TCRdb itself ran the 5' RACE reads through MiXCR, one entry per CDR3 protein. This table holds about 250,000 distinct CDR3 sequences, 15% found once. This CDR3 is 16 amino acids long. The V segment lost 5 bases and the J segment 3 bases; nucleotides outside the gene matches: 6. The germline V gene encodes CDR1 SEHNR and CDR2 FQNEAQ (reference sequence). These data are taken from a study of T-cell memory formation after mild COVID-19. Study-level findings and limits: Contracting clones localized mainly to CM and EM when CD4+ and mainly to EMRA when CD8+.

The TCR sequence derives from an adult woman who had mild COVID-19 (a few samples of this study predate the infection). Cell type and time point are not known. Sequenced material: PBMCs or a T cell subset sorted from them (not recorded which). V gene TRBV7-9 combines with J gene TRBJ2-2, with 10 nucleotides matching TRBD2. CDR3 protein: CASSPRAGGDTGELFF. The DNA of the CDR3 is TGTGCCAGCAGCCCGAGAGCGGGGGGGGACACCGGGGAGCTGTTTTTT.